This T cell receptor beta chain was sequenced for a study of metastatic and nonmetastatic thyroid tumors (dated by TCRdb to 2020 to 2021). For the study in its entirety: For patients with malignant and with benign thyroid disease, the researchers compared repertoires between peripheral blood samples and tumor or nodule tissue samples.

The CDR3, from cysteine to phenylalanine, totals 18 residues. The CDR3 DNA has 54 bases and is translated from base 1. The germline V gene supplies CDR1 MGHRA and CDR2 YSYEKL. V is pruned by 0 bases and J by 4 bases, leaving 9 bases of the junction without a gene match. No treatment had been received by any patient before thyroid surgery. Using T-cell receptor beta sequencing, the researchers looked back retrospectively at clinical samples from patients, gathered between about 2012 and 2018. On the study overall, not on this receptor specifically: In both blood and tumor samples, TCR beta diversity was reported to be significantly higher in malignant tumors than in benign nodules.

Of note for this clone: Its cognate antigen has yet to be identified. No much larger clone is present one base from it, and per-base qualities are unavailable.

Libraries were built with PCR. Reads for this sample came from an Illumina HiSeq 4000. High-throughput sequencing was used to profile the CDR3 region of the TCR beta-chain in every patient. As for the authors' bioinformatics: Drawing on CDR3 differences between clinicopathological groups, the researchers built a classifier meant to tell apart patients with distant-metastatic papillary thyroid cancer. To measure repertoire diversity the researchers used the Shannon index, while the Morisita-Horn index served to gauge how similar the tumor and blood repertoires were. TCRdb reprocessing: public reads trimmed at Q25 with fastp, clones called with MiXCR, in-frame beta chains kept. TCRdb assigned the V and J calls; the authors' analysis was not used. Present in this sample are 64,000 or so clones, roughly 16% of which were seen just once. Roughly a tenth of the sample belongs to the ten largest clones.

The sequencing input was blood. Recombination linked TRBV4-1 to TRBJ1-5, with 10 central nucleotides matching TRBD1. The TCR comes from a male donor with papillary thyroid cancer or a benign thyroid nodule (not recorded which). Some clones in this sample may be carry-over from other donors' samples. The sequenced DNA: TGCGCCAGCAGCCAAGATACCCCGACAGGGGGCGGTAATCAGCCCCAGCATTTT. Its product reads: CASSQDTPTGGGNQPQHF.